This entry lists 12 T cell receptor beta chains sequenced from one sample in a study of beta chain features in type 1 diabetes. The study reverse transcribed the entire isolated RNA, so it sequenced expressed TCRB transcripts. This table comes from immunoSEQ multiplex PCR, and its TCRdb copy is limited to in-frame clones, with some not included. The sample lists 350,000 to 450,000 clones, more than 13% occurring once. Source material: naive CD4+ T cells from blood. These receptors were taken from a woman aged 18-30 years in good health.

This clone was picked up a small number of times. The chain employs TRBV7-2 and TRBJ2-7, with TRBD2 matching over 12 bases. This CDR3 is 15 amino acids long. Germline lookup yields CDR1 SGHTA and CDR2 FQGNSA. V was clipped by 5 bases and J by 1 base; unmatched bases: 3. CDR3 protein: CASSAGLAGSYEQYF. In DNA, the CDR3 is TGTGCCAGCAGCGCAGGACTAGCGGGATCCTACGAGCAGTACTTC.

This clone was seen a handful of times. The chain joins TRBV4-2 to TRBJ2-1; 10 bases map to TRBD1. The V and J ends lost 4 bases and 6 bases, in that order; junction bases with no gene match: 12. The CDR3 is made up of 17 amino acids. CDR1 is LGHNA, CDR2 YNFKEQ, per germline. In nucleotides, the CDR3 is TGTGCCAGCAGCCCGGCAGCGGGACAGGGGAGAGGCAATGAGCAGTTCTTC. Translating it yields CASSPAAGQGRGNEQFF.

This clone came up a few times. The rearrangement uses TRBV30 and TRBJ1-5; 8 positions match TRBD1. V lost 7 bases, J lost 1 base, and 6 bases stayed unmatched. Germline CDR1 is GTSNPN and CDR2 is SVGIG (reference sequence). The CDR3 spans 14 residues. In DNA, the CDR3 is TGTGCCTCCTCGACAGGGGTGAGCAATCAGCCCCAGCATTTT. As protein: CASSTGVSNQPQHF.

The sample holds a few counts of this clone. The CDR3 loop is CSVEAGSNEKLFF. The CDR3, as DNA: TGCAGCGTTGAGGCGGGCTCTAATGAAAAACTGTTTTTT. V gene TRBV29-1 combines with J gene TRBJ1-4; no clear D gene. The CDR3 consists of 13 residues. Per germline, CDR1 SQVTM and CDR2 ANQGSEA. The V and J ends lost 3 bases and 3 bases respectively, with 8 bases between them.

This sequence joins TRBV7-9 and TRBJ1-1; no definite D call. The length of the CDR3 is 13 residues. The ends were cut back, 5 bases at V and 4 bases at J, with 11 bases in the middle. Germline CDR1 is SEHNR and CDR2 is FQNEAQ (reference sequence). CDR3 region: CASSLSVSTEAFF. The CDR3 DNA sequence: TGTGCCAGCAGCCTAAGCGTGAGCACTGAAGCTTTCTTT.

This clone has just a few counts. The same CDR3 arises from other DNA sequences in this sample as well. The chain couples TRBV5-1 to TRBJ2-3; 7 bases match TRBD2. CDR1 is SGHRS, CDR2 YFSETQ, per germline. With 0 bases clipped from V and 6 bases from J, the junction kept 4 bases outside the gene matches. The CDR3 runs 14 residues. CDR3 residues: CASSLVAGADTQYF. The CDR3 nucleotides are TGCGCCAGCAGCTTGGTGGCGGGAGCTGATACGCAGTATTTT.

This clone was detected a few times. The CDR3 nucleotides read TGTGCCAGCAGTAACAGACAGGGTGGGCAGTTCTTC. Its protein product is CASSNRQGGQFF. The chain combines TRBV28 with TRBJ2-1; 7 nucleotides agree with TRBD1. CDR3 size: 12 residues. The V and J ends lost 5 bases and 12 bases, in that order; junction bases with no gene match: 7. Germline CDR1 MDHEN, CDR2 SYDVKM.

This clone was seen a handful of times. This chain joins TRBV5-1 and TRBJ1-2; 9 bases are a match to TRBD1. CDR3 size: 15 residues. Germline trimming cut 6 bases from V and 8 bases from J; bases unmatched to any gene: 14. CDR1 and CDR2 (germline): SGHRS, YFSETQ. As DNA, the CDR3 is TGCGCCAGCACCCCTCGAACAGGGGGCGAAACGGGCTACACCTTC. Protein product: CASTPRTGGETGYTF.

This clone was found a few times. The sample carries other DNA sequences with the same CDR3. This chain joins TRBV28 and TRBJ2-7; D ambiguous. CDR1 MDHEN and CDR2 SYDVKM come from the germline V gene. V was cut by 6 bases and J by 0 bases, with 3 bases left in between. CDR3 length: 11 amino acids. The CDR3 DNA is TGTGCCAGCAGCCACTCCTACGAGCAGTACTTC. It codes for CASSHSYEQYF.

The chain carries TRBV14 and TRBJ2-2, with TRBD1 matching 7 bases. Germline trimming cut 4 bases from V and 6 bases from J; bases unmatched to any gene: 5. Germline CDR1 and CDR2: SGHDN and FVKESK. CDR3 length: 14 amino acids. The CDR3 is CASSPRQGSGELFF. The CDR3 coding sequence is TGTGCCAGCAGCCCCCGACAGGGTTCCGGGGAGCTGTTTTTT.

This clone was seen a handful of times. This same CDR3 is encoded by further DNA sequences in the sample. The chain combines TRBV11-2 with TRBJ2-1; D is perhaps TRBD2 (6 bases). Germline CDR1 SGHAT, CDR2 FQNNGV. V was trimmed by 2 bases and J by 1 base, leaving 6 bases between them. CDR3 length: 14 residues. The CDR3 is CASSLSGSYNEQFF. Here the CDR3 DNA reads TGTGCCAGCAGCTTAAGCGGGTCCTACAATGAGCAGTTCTTC.

The chain links TRBV5-1 to TRBJ2-5; 10 nucleotides align to TRBD1. Unmatched junction bases numbered 3, after V lost 3 bases and J lost 4 bases. This CDR3 contains 14 residues. Germline values: CDR1 SGHRS, CDR2 YFSETQ. CDR3 sequence: CASSSWTGGETQYF. In nucleotides, the CDR3 is TGCGCCAGCAGCTCTTGGACAGGGGGAGAGACCCAGTACTTC.